One sample yielded the 27 T cell receptor beta chains listed below, sequenced in a study of cytomegalovirus exposure and HLA in healthy donors. The PCR had 60 Vbeta and 13 Jbeta primers. TCRdb's table, derived via immunoSEQ multiplex PCR, lists solely in-frame clones and lacks some. This repertoire shows around 65,000 clones, around 72% found once; its top ten account for around 7.3%. Material: PBMCs. The receptors originated from a woman aged 25 to 39 in good health and CMV-seropositive.

The rearrangement joins TRBV6-6 to TRBJ2-2, with D perhaps TRBD2 (5 bases). The germline V gene encodes CDR1 MNHNY and CDR2 SVGAGI (reference sequence). V lost 6 bases and J lost 3, with 11 bases in between. CDR3 length equals 14 residues. CDR3 bases: TGTGCCAGCAGCCCTTGGGAGCACACCGGGGAGCTGTTTTTT. Translating it yields CASSPWEHTGELFF.

The CDR3 loop is CASSIWQGNTEAFF. The CDR3 DNA follows: TGTGCCAGTAGTATCTGGCAGGGAAACACTGAAGCTTTCTTT. The genes are TRBV19 and TRBJ1-1; D may be TRBD1 (5 bases). Trimming took 3 bases from V and 2 from J, leaving 10 bases between them. Germline V lookup: CDR1 LNHDA, CDR2 SQIVND (reference sequence). CDR3 length equals 14 residues.

CDR3 nucleotides: TGTGCCAGCAGTGGGATGCGGGAGTCGGATACGCAGTATTTT. It is translated as CASSGMRESDTQYF. This sequence joins TRBV2 and TRBJ2-3; 7 positions agree with TRBD2. The CDR3 covers 14 residues. The V and J ends lost 4 bases and 6 bases, in that order; junction bases with no gene match: 7. CDR1 is SNHLY and CDR2 is FYNNEI in the germline V gene.

This clone appeared a few times. The chain recombines TRBV7-9 with TRBJ1-1; 9 bases map to TRBD1. Trimming took 5 bases from V and 3 from J; bases not matched to a gene: 7. CDR3 length: 15 amino acids. Germline V CDR1 and CDR2: SEHNR, FQNEAQ (reference sequence). DNA for the CDR3: TGTGCCAGCAGCGCCCCACAGGGGGCGGACACTGAAGCTTTCTTT. Encoded protein: CASSAPQGADTEAFF. The entire variable domain, with the rest obtained from reference TRBV7-9 and TRBJ1-1, is as follows: DTGVSQNPRHKITKRGQNVTFRCDPISEHNRLYWYRQTLGQGPEFLTYFQNEAQLEKSRLLSDRFSAERPKGSFSTLEIQRTEQGDSAMYLCASSAPQGADTEAFFGQGTRLTVV.

This clone was picked up one time. The chain employs TRBV11-2 and TRBJ2-5; possibly TRBD2 for D (5 bases). This CDR3 region has 14 residues. Trimming stripped 2 bases from V and 7 bases from J, with 14 bases between. The germline V gene encodes CDR1 SGHAT and CDR2 FQNNGV. The CDR3 is CASSLHGSAGTQYF. The DNA for the CDR3 is TGTGCCAGCAGCTTACACGGGTCCGCGGGGACCCAGTACTTC.

The table lists this clone with a few counts. The V call is TRBV29-1, the J call TRBJ2-7; D unresolved. The CDR3 loop spans 12 amino acids. V lost 3 bases and J 3 bases, leaving 9 bases between the germline ends. The germline V gene encodes CDR1 SQVTM and CDR2 ANQGSEA. CDR3 nucleotides: TGCAGCGTTGAGACGCGCGGCTACGAGCAGTACTTC. It is translated as CSVETRGYEQYF.

This sequence joins TRBV5-4 and TRBJ2-2; unclear D gene. Germline lookup yields CDR1 SGHNT and CDR2 YYREEE (reference sequence). Deletions cut 4 bases from V and 0 bases from J, with 4 bases between. The CDR3 sequence is 13 residues long. The CDR3 region has the DNA TGTGCCAGCAGCCTCCCGAACACCGGGGAGCTGTTTTTT. It is translated as CASSLPNTGELFF.

The rearrangement joins TRBV6-5 to TRBJ1-2, with D unresolved. Germline CDR1 and CDR2: MNHEY and SVGAGI. Between the trimmed V and J ends, which lost 2 bases and 5 bases, there was a span of 9 bases. There are 13 residues in the CDR3. CDR3 residues: CASSYGQLYGYTF. The CDR3 coding sequence is TGTGCCAGCAGTTACGGTCAGTTATATGGCTACACCTTC.

Many counts were recorded for this clone. The chain couples TRBV4-3 to TRBJ2-7, with TRBD1 identical over 11 bases. With V trimmed by 4 bases and J by 2 bases, 7 bases remained unmatched. CDR1 LGHNA and CDR2 YSLEER come from the germline V gene. The length of the CDR3 is 16 residues. Here the CDR3 DNA reads TGCGCCAGCAGCCTAGGACAGGGGGCTCTGGCCTACGAGCAGTACTTC. This sequence encodes CASSLGQGALAYEQYF.

CDR3 loop: CASSQGLAGKEQYF. The CDR3 bases are TGCGCCAGCAGCCAAGGCCTAGCGGGGAAGGAGCAGTACTTC. The rearrangement uses TRBV4-1 and TRBJ2-7; 9 nucleotides match TRBD2. Per germline, CDR1 MGHRA and CDR2 YSYEKL. J was trimmed by 7 bases and V by 1 base; bases with no gene match: 5. The CDR3 sequence is 14 residues long.

The chain couples TRBV5-4 to TRBJ1-1; possible D gene TRBD1, 5 bases. CDR1 and CDR2 (germline): SGHNT, YYREEE (reference sequence). V lost 4 bases, J lost 5 bases, and 15 bases lay in between. The CDR3 loop spans 14 amino acids. CDR3 nucleotide sequence: TGTGCCAGCAGCAGAGACAGCAGGTATACTGAAGCTTTCTTT. Its translation: CASSRDSRYTEAFF.

The V and J genes are TRBV27 and TRBJ2-7, with D possibly TRBD2 on 5 matching bases. V lost 4 bases and J lost 7, with 26 bases in between. This CDR3 comprises 17 residues. CDR1 and CDR2 (germline): MNHEY, SMNVEV (reference sequence). CDR3 coding DNA: TGTGCCAGCAGTTCCCACCAAGTTCCGGCCGGGGTGTGGGAGCAGTACTTC. It encodes CASSSHQVPAGVWEQYF.

The chain employs TRBV5-1 and TRBJ2-1, with 10 bases matching TRBD2. The junction had 17 bases not matched to a gene; V was cut back by 0 bases and J by 8 bases. The CDR3 is 19 amino acids. Germline values: CDR1 SGHRS, CDR2 YFSETQ. The CDR3 protein is CASSLDRRTSLAGEDEQFF. CDR3 in DNA: TGCGCCAGCAGCTTGGACCGGAGGACCAGCCTAGCGGGAGAAGATGAGCAGTTCTTC.

The J gene is TRBJ2-1, the V gene TRBV9, with 10 bases matching TRBD2. This CDR3 contains 15 residues. The junction had 6 bases not matched to a gene; V was cut back by 4 bases and J by 5 bases. CDR1 and CDR2 from the germline V gene are SGDLS and YYNGEE. The CDR3 DNA reads as TGTGCCAGCAGCCGTCTAGCGGGAGTCGACAATGAGCAGTTCTTC. Translation gives CASSRLAGVDNEQFF.

The rearrangement links TRBV9 to TRBJ2-5; D perhaps matches TRBD2 (6 bases). The germline V gene has CDR1 SGDLS and CDR2 YYNGEE. V lost 2 bases to trimming and J lost 2 bases, with 13 bases between them. The CDR3 is made up of 15 amino acids. CDR3 nucleotide sequence: TGTGCCAGCAGCGTTCAAGCGGGTTTTCAAGAGACCCAGTACTTC. Translation: CASSVQAGFQETQYF.

The rearrangement uses TRBV5-4 and TRBJ2-6, with TRBD2 as a possible D gene (6 bases). This CDR3 has 17 amino acids. The germline V gene encodes CDR1 SGHNT and CDR2 YYREEE (reference sequence). V lost 4 bases to trimming and J lost 0 bases, with 14 bases between them. The CDR3 region has the DNA TGTGCCAGCAGCCCTGGTTCCGGGAGCTCTGGGGCCAACGTCCTGACTTTC. Residues: CASSPGSGSSGANVLTF.

This chain joins TRBV7-8 and TRBJ2-6, with D hard to call. This CDR3 has 16 amino acids. Germline CDR1 and CDR2: SGHVS and FQNEAQ. V lost 5 bases to trimming and J lost 2 bases, with 13 bases between them. This CDR3 is CASSPTNKAGANVLTF. CDR3 nucleotides: TGTGCCAGCAGCCCCACTAACAAGGCTGGGGCCAACGTCCTGACTTTC.

The gene calls are TRBV7-2 and TRBJ2-6; 10 nucleotides match TRBD1. The germline CDR1 and CDR2 sequences are SGHTA and FQGNSA. V trimming: 5 bases; J trimming: 1 base; junction bases outside the gene matches: 8. The CDR3 totals 18 residues. CDR3 loop: CASSRQTGGASGANVLTF. DNA of the CDR3: TGTGCCAGCAGCCGACAGACAGGGGGCGCATCTGGGGCCAACGTCCTGACTTTC.

This CDR3 is CASSFVPGDLSYNSPLHF. The CDR3, as DNA: TGTGCCAGCAGTTTTGTCCCAGGGGACCTCTCCTATAATTCACCCCTCCACTTT. This chain connects TRBV28 to TRBJ1-6; a possible D gene is TRBD1 (6 bases). Germline V lookup: CDR1 MDHEN, CDR2 SYDVKM. The CDR3 has 18 amino acids. The germline V and J ends were trimmed by 3 bases and 0 bases, with 15 bases remaining between them. Full variable domain (remainder filled in from reference TRBV28 and TRBJ1-6): DVKVTQSSRYLVKRTGEKVFLECVQDMDHENMFWYRQDPGLGLRLIYFSYDVKMKEKGDIPEGYSVSREKKERFSLILESASTNQTSMYLCASSFVPGDLSYNSPLHFGNGTRLTVT.

The rearrangement uses TRBV30 and TRBJ2-3; no clear D. CDR3 size: 15 residues. The germline V and J ends were trimmed by 0 bases and 6 bases, with 16 bases remaining between them. The germline V gene encodes CDR1 GTSNPN and CDR2 SVGIG (reference sequence). The CDR3: CAWSVRGSHGDTQYF. The CDR3 DNA reads TGTGCCTGGAGTGTAAGAGGTTCCCACGGGGATACGCAGTATTTT.

The CDR3 region is CASSISGESTGTQYF. CDR3 in DNA: TGTGCCAGCAGCATTAGCGGGGAGTCCACGGGGACCCAGTACTTC. The chain has TRBV11-2 and TRBJ2-5, with 8 bases identical to TRBD2. The CDR3 length is 15 residues. The trim removed 5 bases at V and 7 bases at J, leaving 12 bases unmatched. Germline V gene data show CDR1 as SGHAT and CDR2 as FQNNGV. The full variable domain, rest sourced from reference TRBV11-2 and TRBJ2-5, is EAGVAQSPRYKIIEKRQSVAFWCNPISGHATLYWYQQILGQGPKLLIQFQNNGVVDDSQLPKDRFSAERLKGVDSTLKIQPAKLEDSAVYLCASSISGESTGTQYFGPGTRLLVL.

In its sample, this clone was seen once. J is TRBJ2-7 and V is TRBV5-4; D gene ambiguous. This CDR3 contains 15 residues. The V gene lost 0 bases and the J gene lost 0 bases, with 10 bases spanning the gap. Germline V CDR1 and CDR2: SGHNT, YYREEE (reference sequence). CDR3 region: CASSLGGLSSYEQYF. CDR3 DNA sequence: TGTGCCAGCAGCTTGGGAGGTTTAAGCTCCTACGAGCAGTACTTC.

J is TRBJ1-5 and V is TRBV29-1; D may be TRBD1 (5 bases). Germline-derived CDR1 and CDR2 are SQVTM and ANQGSEA. V gave up 3 bases and J gave up 4 bases, with 10 bases separating them. This CDR3 comprises 13 residues. The CDR3 reads CSVDAGPNQPQHF. The DNA of the CDR3 is TGCAGCGTTGACGCAGGGCCTAATCAGCCCCAGCATTTT. Looking up the rest from reference TRBV29-1 and TRBJ1-5 gives the full variable domain: SAVISQKPSRDICQRGTSLTIQCQVDSQVTMMFWYRQQPGQSLTLIATANQGSEATYESGFVIDKFPISRPNLTFSTLTVSNMSPEDSSIYLCSVDAGPNQPQHFGDGTRLSIL.

This chain joins TRBV19 and TRBJ2-3; D call uncertain. Between the trimmed V and J ends, which lost 3 bases and 0 bases, there was a span of 10 bases. The CDR3 loop spans 15 amino acids. Germline V lookup: CDR1 LNHDA, CDR2 SQIVND (reference sequence). CDR3 amino acids: CASSISFRSTDTQYF. In DNA, the CDR3 is TGTGCCAGTAGTATTAGCTTTAGAAGCACAGATACGCAGTATTTT.

The chain joins TRBV5-1 to TRBJ2-3, with D tentatively TRBD1 (5 bases). The germline gives CDR1 SGHRS, CDR2 YFSETQ. V was shortened by 4 bases and J by 5 bases, with 11 bases between the two germline ends. This CDR3 has 13 amino acids. CDR3 region: CASSPGPQDTQYF. The CDR3 DNA reads TGCGCCAGCAGCCCAGGGCCCCAAGATACGCAGTATTTT.

This clone has more than one count but fewer than ten. J is TRBJ1-2 and V is TRBV4-2, with 9 bases aligning to TRBD1. This CDR3 spans 15 amino acids. The trim removed 5 bases at V and 2 bases at J, leaving 6 bases unmatched. Germline CDR1 LGHNA, CDR2 YNFKEQ. This CDR3 is CASSLRGQGNYGYTF. The CDR3, as DNA: TGTGCCAGCAGCTTGAGGGGACAGGGAAACTATGGCTACACCTTC.

The chain carries TRBV2 and TRBJ2-2; D might be TRBD2 (6 bases). V lost 7 bases and J lost 0, with 12 bases in between. The CDR3 runs to 15 residues. CDR1 and CDR2 (germline): SNHLY, FYNNEI. This CDR3 is CASTATSSNTGELFF. DNA of the CDR3: TGTGCCAGCACCGCAACTAGCTCGAACACCGGGGAGCTGTTTTTT.